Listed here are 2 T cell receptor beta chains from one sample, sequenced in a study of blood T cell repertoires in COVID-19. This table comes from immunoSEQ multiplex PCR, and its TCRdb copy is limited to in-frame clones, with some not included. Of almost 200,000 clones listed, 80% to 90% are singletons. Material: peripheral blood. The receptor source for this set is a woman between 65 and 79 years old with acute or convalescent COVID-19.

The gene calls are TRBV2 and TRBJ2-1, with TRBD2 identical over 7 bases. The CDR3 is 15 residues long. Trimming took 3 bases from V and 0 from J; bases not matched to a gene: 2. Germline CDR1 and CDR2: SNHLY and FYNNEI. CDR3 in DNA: TGTGCCAGCAGTGAGACGGGAGGCTCCTACAATGAGCAGTTCTTC. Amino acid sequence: CASSETGGSYNEQFF.

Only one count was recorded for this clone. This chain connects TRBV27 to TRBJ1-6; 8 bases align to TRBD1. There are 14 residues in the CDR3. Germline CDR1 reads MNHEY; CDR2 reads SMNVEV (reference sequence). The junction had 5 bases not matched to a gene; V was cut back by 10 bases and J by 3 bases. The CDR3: CATHRGFYNSPLHF. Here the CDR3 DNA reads TGTGCCACCCACAGGGGGTTCTATAATTCACCCCTCCACTTT.